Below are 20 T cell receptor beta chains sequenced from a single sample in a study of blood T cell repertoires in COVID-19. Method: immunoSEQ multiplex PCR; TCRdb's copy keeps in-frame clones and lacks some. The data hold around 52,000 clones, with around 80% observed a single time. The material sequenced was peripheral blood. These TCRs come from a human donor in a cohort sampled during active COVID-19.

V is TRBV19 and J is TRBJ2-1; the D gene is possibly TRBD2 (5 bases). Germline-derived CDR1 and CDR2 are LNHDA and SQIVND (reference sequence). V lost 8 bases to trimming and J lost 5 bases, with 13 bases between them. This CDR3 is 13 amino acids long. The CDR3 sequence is CASSGISNNEQFF. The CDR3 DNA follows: TGTGCCAGTTCGGGGATTTCGAACAATGAGCAGTTCTTC.

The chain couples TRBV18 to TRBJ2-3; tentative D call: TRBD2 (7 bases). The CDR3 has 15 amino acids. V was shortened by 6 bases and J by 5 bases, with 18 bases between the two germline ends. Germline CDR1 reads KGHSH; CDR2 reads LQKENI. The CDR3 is CASSHSRGAGDTQYF. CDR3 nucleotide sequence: TGTGCCAGCTCGCATTCACGGGGGGCCGGAGATACGCAGTATTTT.

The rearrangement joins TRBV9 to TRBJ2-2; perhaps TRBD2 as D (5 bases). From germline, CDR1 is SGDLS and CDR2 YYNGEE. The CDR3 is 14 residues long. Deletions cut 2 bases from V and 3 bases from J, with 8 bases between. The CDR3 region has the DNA TGTGCCAGCAGCGTGGGTAGCGACACCGGGGAGCTGTTTTTT. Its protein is CASSVGSDTGELFF.

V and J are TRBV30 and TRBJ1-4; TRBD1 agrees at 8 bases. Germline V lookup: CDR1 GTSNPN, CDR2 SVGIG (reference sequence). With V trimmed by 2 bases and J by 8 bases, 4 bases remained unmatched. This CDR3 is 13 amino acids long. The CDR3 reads CAWSWTGLEKLFF. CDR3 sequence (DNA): TGTGCCTGGAGTTGGACAGGGTTGGAAAAACTGTTTTTT.

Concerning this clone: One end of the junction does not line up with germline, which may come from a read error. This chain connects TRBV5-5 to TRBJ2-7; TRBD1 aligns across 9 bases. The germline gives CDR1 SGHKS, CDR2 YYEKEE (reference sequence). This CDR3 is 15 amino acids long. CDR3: CASSLGGQGVYEQYF. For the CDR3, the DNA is TGTGCCAGCAGTTTGGGGGGACAGGGAGTTTACGAGCAGTACTTC.

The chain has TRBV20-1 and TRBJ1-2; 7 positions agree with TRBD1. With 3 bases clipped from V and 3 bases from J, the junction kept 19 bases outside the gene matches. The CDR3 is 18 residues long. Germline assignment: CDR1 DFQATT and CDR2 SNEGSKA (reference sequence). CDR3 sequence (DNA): TGCAGTGCTAGTTTTTCTGGCCACCTTAGACAGGGACACTATGGCTACACCTTC. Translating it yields CSASFSGHLRQGHYGYTF.

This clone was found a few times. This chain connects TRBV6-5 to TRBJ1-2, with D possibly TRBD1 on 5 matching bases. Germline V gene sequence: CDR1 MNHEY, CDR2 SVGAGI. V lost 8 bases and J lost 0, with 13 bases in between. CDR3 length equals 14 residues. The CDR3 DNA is TGTGCCAGCGGGGGGGTTTCCGCTAACTATGGCTACACCTTC. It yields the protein CASGGVSANYGYTF.

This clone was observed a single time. The CDR3 bases are TGTGCCAGCAGCCCTCAGTGGGGCGGAACTGAAGCTTTCTTT. Protein sequence: CASSPQWGGTEAFF. This sequence joins TRBV11-2 and TRBJ1-1; TRBD1 might be the D (5 bases). Germline CDR1 reads SGHAT; CDR2 reads FQNNGV. The V and J ends lost 5 bases and 5 bases respectively, with 15 bases between them. This CDR3 has 14 amino acids.

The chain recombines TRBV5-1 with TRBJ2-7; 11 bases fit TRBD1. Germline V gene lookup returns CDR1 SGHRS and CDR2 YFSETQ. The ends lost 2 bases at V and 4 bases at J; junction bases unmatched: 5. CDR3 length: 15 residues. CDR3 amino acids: CASSFGQGAIYEQYF. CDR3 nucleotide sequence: TGCGCCAGCAGCTTCGGACAGGGGGCCATATACGAGCAGTACTTC.

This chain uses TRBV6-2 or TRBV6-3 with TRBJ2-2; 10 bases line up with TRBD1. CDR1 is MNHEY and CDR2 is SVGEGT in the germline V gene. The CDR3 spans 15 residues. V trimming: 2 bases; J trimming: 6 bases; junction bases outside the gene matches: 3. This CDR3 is CASSYRTGGPGELFF. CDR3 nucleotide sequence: TGTGCCAGCAGTTACCGGACAGGGGGGCCCGGGGAGCTGTTTTTT.

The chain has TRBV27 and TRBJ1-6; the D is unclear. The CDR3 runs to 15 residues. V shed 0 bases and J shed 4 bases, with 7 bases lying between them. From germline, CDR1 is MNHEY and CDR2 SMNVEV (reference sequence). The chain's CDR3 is CASSLSRQYNSPLHF. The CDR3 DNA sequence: TGTGCCAGCAGTTTATCTCGACAATATAATTCACCCCTCCACTTT.

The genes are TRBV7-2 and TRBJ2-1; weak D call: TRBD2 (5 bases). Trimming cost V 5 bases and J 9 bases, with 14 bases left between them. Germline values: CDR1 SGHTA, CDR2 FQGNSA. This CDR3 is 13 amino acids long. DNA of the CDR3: TGTGCCAGCAGCCTCCTTTCGGGGATTGAGCAGTTCTTC. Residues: CASSLLSGIEQFF.

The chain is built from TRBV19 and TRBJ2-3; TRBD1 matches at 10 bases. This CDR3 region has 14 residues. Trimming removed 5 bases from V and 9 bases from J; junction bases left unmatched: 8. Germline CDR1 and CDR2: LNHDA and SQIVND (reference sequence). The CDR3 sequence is CASSPRTGGSTQYF. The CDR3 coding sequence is TGTGCCAGTAGTCCGCGGACAGGGGGTTCGACGCAGTATTTT.

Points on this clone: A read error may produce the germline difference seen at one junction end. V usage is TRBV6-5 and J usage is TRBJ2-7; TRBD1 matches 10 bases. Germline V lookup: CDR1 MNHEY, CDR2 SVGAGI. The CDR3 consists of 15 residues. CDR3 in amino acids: CVSTPGTGDPYEQYF. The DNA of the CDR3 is TGTGTCAGCACCCCCGGGACAGGGGATCCCTACGAGCAGTACTTC.

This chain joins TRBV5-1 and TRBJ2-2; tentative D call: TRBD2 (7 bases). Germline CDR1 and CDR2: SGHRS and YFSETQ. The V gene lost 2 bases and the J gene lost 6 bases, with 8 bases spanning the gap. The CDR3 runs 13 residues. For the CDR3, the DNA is TGCGCCAGCAGCTTCGGGGGGCCCGGGGAGCTGTTTTTT. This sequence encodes CASSFGGPGELFF.

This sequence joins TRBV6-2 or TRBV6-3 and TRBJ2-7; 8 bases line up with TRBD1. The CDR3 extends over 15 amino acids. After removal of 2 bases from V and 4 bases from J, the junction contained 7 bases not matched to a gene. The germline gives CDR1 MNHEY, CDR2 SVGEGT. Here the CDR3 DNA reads TGTGCCAGCAGTTACGACTACAGGGGGTATTACGAGCAGTACTTC. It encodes CASSYDYRGYYEQYF.

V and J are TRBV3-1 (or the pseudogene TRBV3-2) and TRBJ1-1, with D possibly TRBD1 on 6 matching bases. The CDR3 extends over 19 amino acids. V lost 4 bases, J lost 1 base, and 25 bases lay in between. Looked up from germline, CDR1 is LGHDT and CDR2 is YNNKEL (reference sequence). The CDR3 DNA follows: TGTGCCAGCAGCCTATACCGAACATTAACTGGGGGCAAGAACACTGAAGCTTTCTTT. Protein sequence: CASSLYRTLTGGKNTEAFF.

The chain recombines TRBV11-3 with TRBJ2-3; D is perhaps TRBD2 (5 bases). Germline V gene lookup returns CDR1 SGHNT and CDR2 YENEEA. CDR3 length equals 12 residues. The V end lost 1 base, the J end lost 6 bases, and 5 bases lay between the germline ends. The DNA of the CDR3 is TGTGCCAGCAGCTTAGGAGGGGATACGCAGTATTTT. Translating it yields CASSLGGDTQYF.

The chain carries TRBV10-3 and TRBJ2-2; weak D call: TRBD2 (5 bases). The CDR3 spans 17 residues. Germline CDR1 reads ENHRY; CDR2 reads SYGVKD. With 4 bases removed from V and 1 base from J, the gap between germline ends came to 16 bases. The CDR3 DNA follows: TGTGCCATCAGTGGTGGACTTCCACGGGGGAACACCGGGGAGCTGTTTTTT. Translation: CAISGGLPRGNTGELFF.

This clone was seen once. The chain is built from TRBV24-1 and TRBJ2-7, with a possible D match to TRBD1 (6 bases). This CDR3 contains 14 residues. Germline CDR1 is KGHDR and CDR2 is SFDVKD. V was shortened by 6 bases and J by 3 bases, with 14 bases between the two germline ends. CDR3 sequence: CATSPAGELYEQYF. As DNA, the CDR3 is TGTGCCACCAGTCCGGCAGGGGAACTCTACGAGCAGTACTTC.